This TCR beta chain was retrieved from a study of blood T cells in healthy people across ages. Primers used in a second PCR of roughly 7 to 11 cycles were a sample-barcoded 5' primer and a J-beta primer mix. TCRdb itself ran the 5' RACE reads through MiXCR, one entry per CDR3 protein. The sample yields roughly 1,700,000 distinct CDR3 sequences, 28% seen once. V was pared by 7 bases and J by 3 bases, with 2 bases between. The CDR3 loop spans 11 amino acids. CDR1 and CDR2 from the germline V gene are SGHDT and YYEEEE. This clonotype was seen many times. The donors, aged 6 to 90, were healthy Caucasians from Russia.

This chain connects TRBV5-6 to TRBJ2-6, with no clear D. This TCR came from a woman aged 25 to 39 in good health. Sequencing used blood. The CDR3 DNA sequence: TGTGCCAGCCGTGGGGCCAACGTCCTGACTTTC. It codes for CASRGANVLTF.